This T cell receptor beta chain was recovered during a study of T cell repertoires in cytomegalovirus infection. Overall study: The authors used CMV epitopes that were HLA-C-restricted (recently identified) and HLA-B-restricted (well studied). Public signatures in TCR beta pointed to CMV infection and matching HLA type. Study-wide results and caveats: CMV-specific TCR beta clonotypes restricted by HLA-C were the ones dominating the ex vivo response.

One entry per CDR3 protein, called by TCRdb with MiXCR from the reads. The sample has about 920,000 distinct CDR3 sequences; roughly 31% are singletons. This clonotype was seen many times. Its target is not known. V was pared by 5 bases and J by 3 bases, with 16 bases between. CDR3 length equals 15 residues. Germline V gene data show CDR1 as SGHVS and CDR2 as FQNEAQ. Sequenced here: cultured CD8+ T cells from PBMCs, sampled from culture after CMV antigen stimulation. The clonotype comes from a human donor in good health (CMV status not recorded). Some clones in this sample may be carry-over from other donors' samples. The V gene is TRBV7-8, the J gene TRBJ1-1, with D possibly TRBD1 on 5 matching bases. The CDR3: CASSRKDTMYTEAFF. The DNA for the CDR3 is TGTGCCAGCAGCAGAAAGGACACCATGTACACTGAAGCTTTCTTT.